Each of the 18 T cell receptor beta chains below was sequenced from the same sample in a study of T cell responses to AZD1222 COVID-19 vaccine. Here immunoSEQ multiplex PCR was the method, and the copy in TCRdb shows in-frame clones only, minus some. This sample yields tens of thousands of clones, of which 80% to 90% are seen a single time; roughly 3.6% belongs to the top ten. The starting material was peripheral blood, obtained 28 days after the second AZD1222 dose. Source of these receptors: an adult who received the AZD1222 COVID-19 vaccine.

This chain links TRBV4-2 with TRBJ2-1; no clear D. This CDR3 has 15 residues. V lost 4 bases and J lost 3, with 13 bases in between. Looked up from germline, CDR1 is LGHNA and CDR2 is YNFKEQ. The CDR3 nucleotides read TGTGCCAGCAGCCGCTCCGCCCAAGGCTACAATGAGCAGTTCTTC. Translated: CASSRSAQGYNEQFF.

V usage is TRBV28 and J usage is TRBJ2-7, with TRBD1 matching 7 bases. CDR1 MDHEN and CDR2 SYDVKM come from the germline V gene. The CDR3 has 15 residues. The junction had 7 bases not matched to a gene; V was cut back by 3 bases and J by 2 bases. The CDR3: CASSFEGAITYEQYF. CDR3 nucleotide sequence: TGTGCCAGCAGTTTTGAGGGGGCGATTACCTACGAGCAGTACTTC.

The CDR3 bases are TGTGCCAGCAGCTCAGGGGTAGGGCCCAATGAGCAGTTCTTC. This translates into CASSSGVGPNEQFF. The gene calls are TRBV7-3 and TRBJ2-1; possibly TRBD1 for D (6 bases). With 4 bases removed from V and 6 bases from J, the gap between germline ends came to 13 bases. The germline CDR1 and CDR2 sequences are SGHTA and FQGTGA. There are 14 residues in the CDR3.

As for this clone: A clone one base away is much larger, so this may be a read error. Other DNA sequences of this sample code for an identical CDR3. The chain carries TRBV5-4 and TRBJ2-1, with TRBD1 matching 8 bases. This CDR3 is 15 amino acids long. CDR1 SGHNT and CDR2 YYREEE come from the germline V gene (reference sequence). V gave up 0 bases and J gave up 5 bases; unmatched junction bases: 4. Here the CDR3 reads CASSLGQGFDNEQFF. CDR3 nucleotides: TGTGCCAGCAGCTTGGGACAGGGGTTCGACAATGAGCAGTTCTTC.

This clone has only a few counts. The chain has TRBV9 and TRBJ2-7, with TRBD1 as a possible D gene (6 bases). The V gene's germline CDR1 is SGDLS and CDR2 YYNGEE. The V and J ends lost 3 bases and 0 bases respectively, with 10 bases between them. The CDR3 consists of 14 residues. CDR3 in DNA: TGTGCCAGCAGCGCGACAGGAGTCTCCTACGAGCAGTACTTC. Protein: CASSATGVSYEQYF.

The V and J genes are TRBV10-3 and TRBJ2-7, with unresolved D. The CDR3 runs 13 residues. Trimming cost V 11 bases and J 6 bases, with 20 bases left between them. Germline values: CDR1 ENHRY, CDR2 SYGVKD. CDR3 sequence: CASLNSPPGEQYF. CDR3 nucleotide sequence: TGTGCCTCCTTGAACTCTCCGCCGGGCGAGCAGTACTTC.

This clone was counted a single time. The chain combines TRBV2 with TRBJ2-5, with D perhaps TRBD2 (6 bases). CDR1 and CDR2 from the germline V gene are SNHLY and FYNNEI. This CDR3 contains 13 residues. Trimming shortened V by 3 bases and J by 4 bases, and 9 bases separated the two germline ends. CDR3 DNA: TGTGCCAGCAGTGATGCGGGGTCAGAGACCCAGTACTTC. Protein: CASSDAGSETQYF.

The chain combines TRBV11-2 with TRBJ2-5; D tentatively reads TRBD1 or TRBD2 (5 bases each). There are 14 residues in the CDR3. Germline CDR1 reads SGHAT; CDR2 reads FQNNGV. V gave up 8 bases and J gave up 5 bases, with 18 bases separating them. The chain's CDR3 is CASDEGFWEETQYF. CDR3 coding DNA: TGTGCCAGCGATGAGGGGTTTTGGGAGGAGACCCAGTACTTC.

The V gene is TRBV6-5, the J gene TRBJ1-1; D not certain. Germline V gives CDR1 MNHEY, CDR2 SVGAGI. CDR3 length: 13 amino acids. V was pared by 7 bases and J by 5 bases, with 14 bases between. In nucleotides, the CDR3 is TGTGCCAGCACCCACCGGGAGGGTACTGAAGCTTTCTTT. It codes for CASTHREGTEAFF.

The chain combines TRBV28 with TRBJ1-3; 9 bases map to TRBD1. The ends lost 5 bases at V and 0 bases at J; junction bases unmatched: 5. CDR3 length: 16 amino acids. Germline CDR1 and CDR2: MDHEN and SYDVKM. The CDR3 reads CASSLTGGVSGNTIYF. CDR3 nucleotide sequence: TGTGCCAGCAGTCTGACAGGGGGTGTCTCTGGAAACACCATATATTTT.

A few counts support this clone. This chain uses TRBV7-3 with TRBJ1-4, with no clear D. The CDR3 consists of 13 residues. V was shortened by 1 base and J by 8 bases, with 8 bases between the two germline ends. Germline V CDR1 and CDR2: SGHTA, FQGTGA. Written as DNA, the CDR3 is TGTGCCAGCAGCTTAAGACCCGGGGAAAAACTGTTTTTT. Translating it yields CASSLRPGEKLFF.

The J gene is TRBJ2-6, the V gene TRBV9; D call uncertain. CDR1 is SGDLS, CDR2 YYNGEE, per germline. V shed 3 bases and J shed 2 bases, with 3 bases lying between them. The CDR3 is 13 amino acids. CDR3 residues: CASSDTGANVLTF. CDR3 nucleotides: TGTGCCAGCAGCGACACTGGGGCCAACGTCCTGACTTTC.

The genes are TRBV19 and TRBJ1-3; no firm D call. The CDR3 covers 11 residues. The V gene lost 7 bases and the J gene lost 2 bases, with 3 bases spanning the gap. Germline V CDR1 and CDR2: LNHDA, SQIVND (reference sequence). Written as DNA, the CDR3 is TGTGCCAGTATTGCTGGAAACACCATATATTTT. Protein product: CASIAGNTIYF.

This chain connects TRBV18 to TRBJ1-5; no firm D call. Germline values: CDR1 KGHSH, CDR2 LQKENI. The V gene lost 3 bases and the J gene lost 0 bases, with 12 bases spanning the gap. This CDR3 is built from 16 residues. The CDR3: CASSPRTEDSNQPQHF. For the CDR3, the DNA is TGTGCCAGCTCACCTCGGACGGAGGATAGCAATCAGCCCCAGCATTTT.

The rearrangement uses TRBV6-5 and TRBJ2-3; the D gene is possibly TRBD2 (6 bases). Germline loops: CDR1 MNHEY, CDR2 SVGAGI. CDR3 size: 13 residues. This CDR3 is CTGEGGRTDTQYF. CDR3 nucleotide sequence: TGTACCGGAGAGGGAGGCCGGACAGATACGCAGTATTTT.

This chain links TRBV12-3 or TRBV12-4 with TRBJ1-5; D is possibly TRBD1 (5 bases). Deletions cut 4 bases from V and 10 bases from J, with 14 bases between. This CDR3 is built from 13 residues. CDR3 in DNA: TGTGCCAGCAGTTCCCCCAAAGACAGTCCCCAGCATTTT. Amino acids: CASSSPKDSPQHF.

This chain connects TRBV18 to TRBJ2-2, with D possibly being TRBD2 (6 bases). V shed 3 bases and J shed 4 bases, with 21 bases lying between them. The germline CDR1 and CDR2 sequences are KGHSH and LQKENI. CDR3 length: 18 residues. CDR3 DNA: TGTGCCAGCTCACCGCTGAGGCTCAGCGGCGGGGTCACCGGGGAGCTGTTTTTT. Translating gives CASSPLRLSGGVTGELFF.

This rearrangement joins TRBV11-1 to TRBJ2-1, with D perhaps TRBD2 (6 bases). The CDR3 is made up of 15 amino acids. Trimming removed 3 bases from V and 3 bases from J, with 12 bases in between. Germline values: CDR1 SGHAT, CDR2 FQDESV (reference sequence). The CDR3 region has the DNA TGTGCCAGCAGCTTCGATAGCGGTTACTACAATGAGCAGTTCTTC. Protein product: CASSFDSGYYNEQFF.